A selection of T cell receptor beta chains follows, all from one sample in a study of blood T cells in healthy people across ages. TCRdb reprocessed the 5' RACE reads via MiXCR and lists one record per CDR3 protein. The table records hundreds of thousands of distinct CDR3 sequences, under 55% of them present only once. Sequenced input: blood. Source of these receptors: a man between 60 and 75 years old in good health. Each CDR3 is given with its conserved first and last residue. A D gene is named only where the DNA matches it firmly. The size field is filled for only some rows; it gives once, few, many or a size class.

D gene,clone size,J gene,V gene,CDR3 protein,CDR3 DNA
NA,NA,TRBJ2-3,TRBV20-1,CSARHLTSTDTQYF,TGCAGTGCTAGGCACCTTACTAGCACAGATACGCAGTATTTT
TRBD2,NA,TRBJ2-7,TRBV7-9,CASRLAGSYNEQYF,TGTGCCAGCAGACTAGCGGGGTCCTACAATGAGCAGTACTTC
NA,NA,TRBJ1-1,TRBV7-2,CASSLYPDGEAFF,TGTGCCAGCAGCTTATACCCCGACGGCGAAGCTTTCTTT
TRBD2,NA,TRBJ2-1,TRBV10-3,CAISGNLAGGPYNEQFF,TGTGCCATCAGTGGAAACCTAGCGGGGGGGCCCTACAATGAGCAGTTCTTC
NA,few,TRBJ1-4,TRBV6-5,CASSYFGDREKLFF,TGTGCCAGCAGTTACTTCGGGGATCGTGAAAAACTGTTTTTT
NA,NA,TRBJ1-1,TRBV6-5,CASSNRDRASEAFF,TGTGCCAGCAGTAACCGGGACCGAGCGTCTGAAGCTTTCTTT
TRBD1,few,TRBJ2-6,TRBV12-3/TRBV12-4,CASSSTGDAGANVLTF,TGTGCCAGCAGTTCGACAGGGGACGCTGGGGCCAACGTCCTGACTTTC
NA,many,TRBJ2-5,TRBV12-3/TRBV12-4,CASSLRDQETQYF,TGTGCCAGCAGTTTGCGGGACCAAGAGACCCAGTACTTC
TRBD1,NA,TRBJ2-2,TRBV4-3,CASSRLRQGAKNTGELFF,TGCGCCAGCAGCCGGCTCCGACAGGGCGCTAAGAACACCGGGGAGCTGTTTTTT
NA,NA,TRBJ2-5,TRBV29-1,CSANHGGLETQYF,TGCAGCGCTAACCACGGGGGGCTAGAGACCCAGTACTTC
NA,once,TRBJ2-1,TRBV2,CASSSQSGGPPYNEQFF,TGTGCCAGCAGCTCACAGTCCGGGGGCCCCCCTTACAATGAGCAGTTCTTC
NA,few,TRBJ1-2,TRBV11-2,CASRTPGREAGYTF,TGTGCCAGCAGAACCCCGGGAAGAGAGGCGGGCTACACCTTC
NA,few,TRBJ2-7,TRBV6-2/TRBV6-3,CASSYRSNYEQYF,TGTGCCAGCAGTTACAGGTCCAACTACGAGCAGTACTTC
TRBD1,NA,TRBJ1-6,TRBV6-5,CASCADRNSPLHF,TGTGCCAGCTGTGCGGACAGGAATTCACCCCTCCACTTT
TRBD1,few,TRBJ2-5,TRBV25-1,CASSDPGTGGFQYQETQYF,TGTGCCAGCAGTGACCCTGGGACAGGGGGCTTCCAGTACCAAGAGACCCAGTACTTC
NA,few,TRBJ1-1,TRBV7-9,CASRHDGVNTEAFF,TGTGCCAGCAGACACGACGGAGTGAACACTGAAGCTTTCTTT
NA,once,TRBJ1-1,TRBV29-1,CSVEETVSTEAFF,TGCAGCGTTGAAGAGACAGTATCTACTGAAGCTTTCTTT
NA,many,TRBJ2-7,TRBV2,CASSSGRTSYEQYF,TGTGCCAGCAGCTCGGGACGGACATCCTACGAGCAGTACTTC
NA,NA,TRBJ2-7,TRBV2,CASSEALPLHNEQYF,TGTGCCAGCAGTGAAGCGCTTCCCCTCCACAATGAGCAGTACTTC
NA,few,TRBJ1-4,TRBV6-5,CASSDRTATNEKLFF,TGTGCCAGCAGTGACAGGACCGCAACTAATGAAAAACTGTTTTTT
NA,NA,TRBJ2-3,TRBV4-2,CASSQVLHDTQYF,TGTGCCAGCAGCCAGGTACTCCACGATACGCAGTATTTT
NA,many,TRBJ2-1,TRBV24-1,CATSDGVSSYNEQFF,TGTGCCACCAGTGACGGGGTTAGCTCCTACAATGAGCAGTTCTTC
TRBD1,few,TRBJ2-7,TRBV4-3,CASSQTRDRRNYEQYF,TGCGCCAGCAGCCAAACCCGGGACAGGAGAAACTACGAGCAGTACTTC
NA,few,TRBJ2-5,TRBV20-1,CSARPRRDQGPRYF,TGCAGTGCTAGACCCCGGCGAGATCAAGGGCCCCGGTACTTC
NA,NA,TRBJ2-4,TRBV5-1,CASSLATGRNIQYF,TGCGCCAGCAGCTTGGCGACCGGGCGAAACATTCAGTACTTC
NA,NA,TRBJ2-7,TRBV7-9,CASSLEGGVYNEQYF,TGTGCCAGCAGCTTAGAAGGAGGGGTTTACAATGAGCAGTACTTC
NA,NA,TRBJ1-2,TRBV12-3/TRBV12-4,CASATEYTF,TGTGCCAGTGCGACAGAGTACACCTTC
TRBD1,many,TRBJ2-7,TRBV6-5,CASSYSGQGLAYEQYF,TGTGCCAGCAGTTATAGTGGACAGGGACTTGCCTACGAGCAGTACTTC
NA,NA,TRBJ1-1,TRBV28,CASSFSQKWGTEAFF,TGTGCCAGCAGTTTCAGCCAAAAATGGGGCACTGAAGCTTTCTTT
NA,NA,TRBJ2-5,TRBV6-6,CASSYSMAGSGETQYF,TGTGCCAGCAGTTACTCGATGGCAGGTTCTGGGGAGACCCAGTACTTC
NA,once,TRBJ1-4,TRBV7-9,CASSVRGPGEKLSF,TGTGCCAGCAGCGTACGGGGCCCGGGCGAAAAACTGTCTTTT
NA,NA,TRBJ1-2,TRBV5-1,CASSSVVTNGYTF,TGCGCCAGCAGCTCCGTCGTAACGAATGGCTACACCTTC
TRBD1,NA,TRBJ1-4,TRBV7-9,CASSPPTGGSEKLFF,TGTGCCAGCAGCCCCCCCACAGGGGGCTCTGAAAAACTGTTTTTT
NA,NA,TRBJ2-3,TRBV24-1,CATSAARGTRNSTDTQYF,TGTGCCACCAGTGCTGCAAGGGGGACACGGAATTCCACAGATACGCAGTATTTT
TRBD1,NA,TRBJ2-2,TRBV27,CASAGTGAGELFF,TGTGCCAGTGCCGGGACAGGGGCCGGGGAGCTGTTTTTT
NA,NA,TRBJ2-1,TRBV20-1,CSARDLSRGRYNEQFF,TGCAGTGCTAGAGATCTGAGCCGGGGCCGGTACAATGAGCAGTTCTTC
NA,NA,TRBJ2-5,TRBV20-1,CSARVTGTAQETQYF,TGCAGTGCTAGAGTAACCGGGACCGCACAAGAGACCCAGTACTTC
TRBD1,few,TRBJ2-3,TRBV6-9,CASSYSKAGDRTTDTQYF,TGTGCCAGCAGTTATTCGAAAGCCGGGGACAGAACCACAGATACGCAGTATTTT
TRBD1,few,TRBJ1-2,TRBV5-5,CASSSSGQGGGYTF,TGTGCCAGCAGCTCCTCGGGACAGGGAGGAGGCTACACCTTC
TRBD1,NA,TRBJ2-7,TRBV14,CASSQEDRVHYEQYF,TGTGCCAGCAGCCAAGAGGACAGGGTGCACTACGAGCAGTACTTC
TRBD1,few,TRBJ2-1,TRBV5-1,CASSFYGTGASNEQFF,TGCGCCAGCAGCTTCTACGGGACAGGGGCCTCCAATGAGCAGTTCTTC
TRBD1,NA,TRBJ2-7,TRBV20-1,CSAKLRDRGLYEQYF,TGCAGTGCTAAATTACGGGACAGGGGACTCTACGAGCAGTACTTC
TRBD2,many,TRBJ2-1,TRBV29-1,CSATSGAHNEQFF,TGCAGCGCGACTAGCGGGGCGCACAATGAGCAGTTCTTC
NA,few,TRBJ1-1,TRBV4-3,CASSPRPGSTEAFF,TGCGCCAGCAGCCCAAGACCGGGGTCCACTGAAGCTTTCTTT
TRBD2,few,TRBJ2-5,TRBV5-4,CASSLRAGALKYQETQYF,TGTGCCAGCAGCTTGCGAGCGGGGGCCCTTAAGTACCAAGAGACCCAGTACTTC
NA,once,TRBJ2-3,TRBV28,CASRLRGRTDTQYF,TGTGCCAGCAGACTCAGGGGCCGCACAGATACGCAGTATTTT
NA,NA,TRBJ2-7,TRBV7-9,CASSFPGQGLGYEQYF,TGTGCCAGCAGCTTTCCGGGACAGGGACTAGGGTACGAGCAGTACTTC
NA,once,TRBJ2-3,TRBV7-2,CASSLEGVAFQYF,TGTGCCAGCAGCTTAGAAGGAGTGGCTTTCCAGTATTTT
TRBD2,NA,TRBJ2-7,TRBV2,CASSRGLAGAYYEQYF,TGTGCCAGCAGTCGCGGACTAGCGGGGGCCTACTACGAGCAGTACTTC
TRBD2,NA,TRBJ2-1,TRBV9,CASSASGGVTPYNEQFF,TGTGCCAGCAGCGCTAGTGGGGGGGTGACGCCCTACAATGAGCAGTTCTTC
NA,NA,TRBJ2-5,TRBV11-3,CASSRPGPQRVETQYF,TGTGCCAGCAGCAGGCCGGGACCCCAAAGGGTGGAGACCCAGTACTTC
TRBD1,few,TRBJ2-4,TRBV30,CAWSVTGGQQYF,TGTGCCTGGAGTGTAACAGGGGGCCAGCAGTACTTC
TRBD2,few,TRBJ2-3,TRBV29-1,CSVDVLAGVFGDTQYF,TGCAGCGTTGACGTACTAGCGGGGGTGTTTGGAGATACGCAGTATTTT
NA,few,TRBJ2-5,TRBV12-5,CASGTGETQYF,TGTGCTAGTGGGACAGGAGAGACCCAGTACTTC